Below, 20 T cell receptor beta chains from the same sample are listed, as sequenced in a study of shared clonotypes between healthy human individuals. Sequencing used immunoSEQ multiplex PCR; TCRdb keeps in-frame clones, though not all of them. Of roughly 1,800,000 clones listed, approximately 94% are singletons. Terminally differentiated effector memory CD45RA+ cells were excluded by CCR7 positive selection of CD45RO-negative cells. Sequencing was carried out using naive CD8+ T cells sorted from blood. These receptor sequences come from a man aged 18 to 30 in good health.

The chain is built from TRBV6-5 and TRBJ1-2, with TRBD1 matching over 9 bases. The CDR3 sequence is 13 residues long. With 4 bases clipped from V and 7 bases from J, the junction kept 4 bases outside the gene matches. Per the germline V gene, CDR1 is MNHEY and CDR2 is SVGAGI. This chain's CDR3 is CASSSTGGGGYTF. The CDR3 coding sequence is TGTGCCAGCAGTTCTACAGGGGGCGGTGGCTACACCTTC.

The rearrangement uses TRBV7-8 and TRBJ2-1; 10 nucleotides agree with TRBD2. The CDR3 runs to 16 residues. Germline V lookup: CDR1 SGHVS, CDR2 FQNEAQ. V was clipped by 5 bases and J by 5 bases; unmatched bases: 9. CDR3 bases: TGTGCCAGCAGCCCGAGTCTAGCGGGAGCCCACAATGAGCAGTTCTTC. This gives the protein CASSPSLAGAHNEQFF.

As DNA, the CDR3 is TGTGCCAGCAGTTACTCGCACGGCTACGAGCAGTACTTC. This gives the protein CASSYSHGYEQYF. The chain has TRBV6-5 and TRBJ2-7; D unresolved. V lost 0 bases and J lost 3, with 6 bases in between. The CDR3 is 13 residues long. CDR1 is MNHEY, CDR2 SVGAGI, per germline.

The CDR3 here is CASSYLPGLSSYEQYF. The CDR3 DNA is TGTGCCAGCAGTTATCTTCCGGGACTCAGCTCCTACGAGCAGTACTTC. The chain couples TRBV28 to TRBJ2-7; TRBD2 might be the D (6 bases). Germline CDR1 is MDHEN and CDR2 is SYDVKM. With 4 bases removed from V and 0 bases from J, the gap between germline ends came to 16 bases. CDR3 size: 16 residues.

The chain has TRBV19 and TRBJ1-2; D is unresolved. Looked up from germline, CDR1 is LNHDA and CDR2 is SQIVND (reference sequence). V was trimmed by 4 bases and J by 2 bases, leaving 17 bases between them. This CDR3 comprises 16 residues. CDR3 amino acids: CASSNPMETSNYGYTF. CDR3 DNA: TGTGCCAGTAGTAACCCCATGGAGACTTCAAACTATGGCTACACCTTC.

V and J are TRBV29-1 and TRBJ2-1; no reliable D call. V lost 0 bases and J 8 bases, leaving 11 bases between the germline ends. The CDR3 loop spans 13 amino acids. Per the germline V gene, CDR1 is SQVTM and CDR2 is ANQGSEA. The CDR3 coding sequence is TGCAGCGTTGAAGAGGGTCGGAAGTATGAGCAGTTCTTC. This gives the protein CSVEEGRKYEQFF.

This chain links TRBV4-3 with TRBJ1-5, with D tentatively TRBD1 (5 bases). The V gene lost 3 bases and the J gene lost 6 bases, with 12 bases spanning the gap. Germline-derived CDR1 and CDR2 are LGHNA and YSLEER. The CDR3 runs 14 residues. This chain's CDR3 is CASSHTEGIQPQHF. CDR3 in DNA: TGCGCCAGCAGCCACACGGAGGGGATTCAGCCCCAGCATTTT.

For this clone: The sample carries other DNA sequences with the same CDR3. V and J are TRBV7-8 and TRBJ1-1, with D tentatively TRBD1 (5 bases). The CDR3 consists of 14 residues. Germline V gene sequence: CDR1 SGHVS, CDR2 FQNEAQ. V lost 3 bases to trimming and J lost 1 base, with 9 bases between them. The CDR3: CASSLGTGNTEAFF. CDR3 coding DNA: TGTGCCAGCAGCTTGGGAACAGGGAACACTGAAGCTTTCTTT.

The chain couples TRBV4-1 to TRBJ1-5; TRBD1 is a possible D gene (5 bases). V was shortened by 0 bases and J by 5 bases, with 8 bases between the two germline ends. Germline assignment: CDR1 MGHRA and CDR2 YSYEKL. The CDR3 extends over 14 amino acids. The CDR3 here is CASSQETADQPQHF. The DNA of the CDR3 is TGCGCCAGCAGCCAAGAGACAGCTGATCAGCCCCAGCATTTT.

This clone has just one count. The genes are TRBV7-6 and TRBJ2-5, with D perhaps TRBD2 (5 bases). CDR1 is SGHVS and CDR2 is FNYEAQ in the germline V gene. The CDR3 has 13 amino acids. Trimming took off 3 bases at V and 4 bases at J, with 9 bases between the two ends. CDR3 in amino acids: CASSFGKAETQYF. For the CDR3, the DNA is TGTGCCAGCAGCTTCGGGAAGGCAGAGACCCAGTACTTC. The full variable domain, completed using reference TRBV7-6 and TRBJ2-5, is GAGVSQSPRYKVTKRGQDVALRCDPISGHVSLYWYRQALGQGPEFLTYFNYEAQQDKSGLPNDRFSAERPEGSISTLTIQRTEQRDSAMYRCASSFGKAETQYFGPGTRLLVL.

J is TRBJ1-6 and V is TRBV10-2; D remains ambiguous. V shed 4 bases and J shed 0 bases, with 13 bases lying between them. This CDR3 spans 17 amino acids. In germline, CDR1 is WSHSY, CDR2 SAAADI. CDR3: CASSGTDSSSYNSPLHF. The CDR3 coding sequence is TGCGCCAGCAGTGGGACGGATTCAAGCTCCTATAATTCACCCCTCCACTTT.

This clone was picked up a small number of times. This clone may be a read error of a much larger clone one base away. Other nucleotide sequences in the sample specify the same CDR3. This sequence joins TRBV30 and TRBJ1-5, with no clear D. The CDR3 loop spans 14 amino acids. CDR1 GTSNPN and CDR2 SVGIG come from the germline V gene (reference sequence). Between the trimmed V and J ends, which lost 5 bases and 0 bases, there was a span of 11 bases. The CDR3 sequence: CAWGQENSNQPQHF. DNA of the CDR3: TGTGCCTGGGGGCAGGAGAATAGCAATCAGCCCCAGCATTTT. The full variable domain, in which reference TRBV30 and TRBJ1-5 provide the parts outside the CDR3, is SQTIHQWPATLVQPVGSPLSLECTVEGTSNPNLYWYRQAAGRGLQLLFYSVGIGQISSEVPQNLSASRPQDRQFILSSKKLLLSDSGFYLCAWGQENSNQPQHFGDGTRLSIL.

Comments on this clone: The same CDR3 arises from other DNA sequences in this sample as well. In DNA, the CDR3 is TGTGCCAGCAGCTTGGTCGGATCCTACGAGCAGTACTTC. Amino acids: CASSLVGSYEQYF. The genes are TRBV5-6 and TRBJ2-7, with unresolved D. Germline assignment: CDR1 SGHDT and CDR2 YYEEEE. The CDR3 spans 13 residues. The ends were cut back, 0 bases at V and 1 base at J, with 5 bases in the middle.

The V and J genes are TRBV29-1 and TRBJ1-2; 8 positions agree with TRBD1. The ends lost 3 bases at V and 7 bases at J; junction bases unmatched: 7. CDR3 size: 13 residues. Germline CDR1 reads SQVTM; CDR2 reads ANQGSEA. CDR3 sequence (DNA): TGCAGCGTTGAGGAGGACAGGGTCGGTGGCTACACCTTC. Encoded protein: CSVEEDRVGGYTF.

This chain links TRBV15 with TRBJ2-1, with 7 bases that match TRBD2. This CDR3 is built from 13 residues. Trimming took 0 bases from V and 15 from J; bases not matched to a gene: 8. CDR1 LNHNV and CDR2 YYDKDF come from the germline V gene (reference sequence). Written as DNA, the CDR3 is TGTGCCACCAGCAGAGATCGCGGGGGAATTCTGTTCTTC. It codes for CATSRDRGGILFF.

The chain joins TRBV4-3 to TRBJ1-5; D is uncertain. The germline V gene encodes CDR1 LGHNA and CDR2 YSLEER. V lost 5 bases and J 7 bases, leaving 12 bases between the germline ends. This CDR3 has 13 amino acids. The CDR3 sequence is CASSDGTGQPQHF. DNA of the CDR3: TGCGCCAGCAGCGACGGTACGGGGCAGCCCCAGCATTTT.

The CDR3 sequence: CASSPGRGPTGYGYTF. The DNA of the CDR3 is TGTGCCAGCAGCCCCGGACGCGGACCGACCGGCTATGGCTACACCTTC. The chain has TRBV9 and TRBJ1-2; D uncertain. The V end lost 4 bases, the J end lost 4 bases, and 20 bases lay between the germline ends. This CDR3 has 16 amino acids. Germline lookup yields CDR1 SGDLS and CDR2 YYNGEE.

The gene calls are TRBV5-5 and TRBJ2-5; 9 bases line up with TRBD2. Germline lookup yields CDR1 SGHKS and CDR2 YYEKEE (reference sequence). The CDR3 runs to 14 residues. Losses at the gene ends were 4 bases for V and 10 bases for J; bases not matched to a gene: 11. The CDR3, as DNA: TGTGCCAGCAGCCCTGGACTGGGACTAGCCGACCAGTACTTC. It is translated as CASSPGLGLADQYF.

V usage is TRBV2 and J usage is TRBJ2-3; 8 nucleotides line up with TRBD1. The CDR3 has 14 residues. V lost 6 bases to trimming and J lost 2 bases; unmatched junction nucleotides: 4. CDR1 SNHLY and CDR2 FYNNEI come from the germline V gene. The CDR3 protein is CASRWQGATDTQYF. The CDR3 coding sequence is TGTGCCAGCAGGTGGCAGGGGGCCACAGATACGCAGTATTTT.

This chain links TRBV7-3 with TRBJ1-2, with D possibly being TRBD1 (5 bases). The CDR3 contains 15 residues. Germline assignment: CDR1 SGHTA and CDR2 FQGTGA. V lost 5 bases and J lost 4, with 17 bases in between. The CDR3 loop is CASSPYHGGGYGYTF. DNA for the CDR3: TGTGCCAGCAGCCCATACCACGGGGGAGGCTATGGCTACACCTTC. The full variable domain, with the rest looked up from reference TRBV7-3 and TRBJ1-2, is GAGVSQTPSNKVTEKGKYVELRCDPISGHTALYWYRQSLGQGPEFLIYFQGTGAADDSGLPNDRFFAVRPEGSVSTLKIQRTERGDSAVYLCASSPYHGGGYGYTFGSGTRLTVV.